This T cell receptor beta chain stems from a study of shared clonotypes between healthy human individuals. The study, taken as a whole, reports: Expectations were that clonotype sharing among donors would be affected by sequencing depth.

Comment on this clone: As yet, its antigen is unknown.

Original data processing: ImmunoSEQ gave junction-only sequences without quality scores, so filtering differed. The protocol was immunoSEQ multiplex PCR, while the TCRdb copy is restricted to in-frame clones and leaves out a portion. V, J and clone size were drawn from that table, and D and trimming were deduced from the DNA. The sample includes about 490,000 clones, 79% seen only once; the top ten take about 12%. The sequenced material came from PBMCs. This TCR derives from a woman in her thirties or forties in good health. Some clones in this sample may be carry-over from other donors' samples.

CDR3: CASSRGRDAYNEQFF. CDR3 bases: TGTGCCAGCAGCCGAGGGAGGGACGCCTACAATGAGCAGTTCTTC. The chain uses TRBV9 and TRBJ2-1, with 7 bases that match TRBD2. V lost 4 bases and J lost 2; bases outside the gene matches: 6. This CDR3 is built from 15 residues. Germline V gene sequence: CDR1 SGDLS, CDR2 YYNGEE.